This entry concerns a single TCR beta chain. The antigen remains unidentified. This record belongs to a study of cytomegalovirus exposure and HLA in healthy donors. Background on the study: Approximately 190 million T cells yielded 117 million unique TCR beta sequences, as an earlier analysis found. General study findings and limits: Specificity for CMV antigens was confirmed in vitro for a few of the CMV-associated chains.

The donors, nominally healthy at sampling, likely had unrecorded immune exposures. With 60 Vbeta and 13 Jbeta primers, the PCR was carried out. The data were produced by immunoSEQ multiplex PCR, yet TCRdb's version contains in-frame clones alone and is incomplete. Among about 150,000 clones listed, around 57% were seen once. The sequence derives from a male donor in good health and CMV-seronegative. The sequencing sample was made of PBMCs.

The CDR3 loop reads CASSFAASGGYGEQFF. In DNA, the CDR3 is TGTGCCAGCAGTTTCGCGGCTAGCGGGGGATACGGTGAGCAGTTCTTC. The chain recombines TRBV28 with TRBJ2-1; TRBD2 matches 10 bases. CDR1 and CDR2 (germline): MDHEN, SYDVKM. This CDR3 has 16 amino acids. V lost 3 bases to trimming and J lost 9 bases; unmatched junction nucleotides: 11.